The 25 T cell receptor beta chains below come from one sample, sequenced in a study of shared clonotypes between healthy human individuals. Only in-frame clones appear in the TCRdb table, and some are missing; sequencing was by immunoSEQ multiplex PCR. The top ten clones hold less than 0.25% of a sample with roughly 850,000 clones, about 96% of them seen once. Terminally differentiated effector memory CD45RA+ cells were excluded from the naive CD8 cells, which were CD45RO-negative and positively selected for CCR7. Sequences were obtained from naive CD8+ T cells sorted from blood. The receptors come from a man aged 25-40 years in good health.

The rearrangement uses TRBV4-1 and TRBJ1-5; 7 positions match TRBD1. Germline CDR1 MGHRA, CDR2 YSYEKL. The V segment lost 3 bases and the J segment 3 bases; nucleotides outside the gene matches: 11. This CDR3 is 17 amino acids long. CDR3 nucleotide sequence: TGCGCCAGCAGCCAGGAGCTTACGACAGGGAACAATCAGCCCCAGCATTTT. Protein: CASSQELTTGNNQPQHF.

The chain carries TRBV7-6 and TRBJ1-5, with D perhaps matching TRBD1 (5 bases). Germline values: CDR1 SGHVS, CDR2 FNYEAQ. The V end was cut by 1 base, the J end by 3 bases, with 13 bases between. The CDR3 totals 16 residues. The CDR3 is CASSLVTGPPNQPQHF. In DNA, the CDR3 is TGTGCCAGCAGCTTAGTTACAGGACCTCCCAATCAGCCCCAGCATTTT.

This clone was recorded once. The rearrangement links TRBV27 to TRBJ1-1; TRBD1 aligns across 9 bases. The CDR3 spans 14 residues. V gave up 2 bases and J gave up 8 bases; unmatched junction bases: 6. Germline V gives CDR1 MNHEY, CDR2 SMNVEV (reference sequence). CDR3: CASSLRQGGFEAFF. The CDR3, as DNA: TGTGCCAGCAGTTTAAGACAGGGGGGGTTCGAAGCTTTCTTT.

The gene calls are TRBV15 and TRBJ1-2, with no clear D. Trimming removed 5 bases at V and 1 base at J, with 17 bases between. The length of the CDR3 is 16 residues. Germline V gene data show CDR1 as LNHNV and CDR2 as YYDKDF (reference sequence). The CDR3 DNA reads as TGTGCCACCAGCCCTGACCCGGCCGGTTTTAACTATGGCTACACCTTC. Translation gives CATSPDPAGFNYGYTF.

In DNA, the CDR3 is TGTGCCAGCAGCTCTCCGGGACAGGGGTACGAGACCCAGTACTTC. Its translation is CASSSPGQGYETQYF. The chain links TRBV5-5 to TRBJ2-5; 10 positions agree with TRBD1. Germline-derived CDR1 and CDR2 are SGHKS and YYEKEE (reference sequence). This CDR3 has 15 residues. Losses at the gene ends were 3 bases for V and 5 bases for J; bases not matched to a gene: 7.

The chain joins TRBV7-3 to TRBJ2-7; unclear D gene. The CDR3 loop spans 13 amino acids. V lost 5 bases and J 2 bases, leaving 10 bases between the germline ends. Germline V lookup: CDR1 SGHTA, CDR2 FQGTGA. The chain's CDR3 is CASSDDVTYEQYF. CDR3 coding DNA: TGTGCCAGCAGCGACGACGTAACCTACGAGCAGTACTTC.

The chain carries TRBV2 and TRBJ2-7; 12 bases line up with TRBD2. The CDR3 totals 16 residues. V shed 8 bases and J 0 bases; nucleotides not matched to a gene: 8. In germline, CDR1 is SNHLY, CDR2 FYNNEI. The DNA for the CDR3 is TGTGCCAGCGGGACTAGCGGGCGTGCCCCCTCCTACGAGCAGTACTTC. It is translated as CASGTSGRAPSYEQYF.

The J gene is TRBJ2-7, the V gene TRBV11-2; no firm D call. The CDR3 is 12 amino acids. Germline V gene data show CDR1 as SGHAT and CDR2 as FQNNGV. Trimming shortened V by 5 bases and J by 5 bases, and 10 bases separated the two germline ends. The CDR3 spells CASSPYFNEQYF. The CDR3 DNA is TGTGCCAGCAGCCCCTATTTCAACGAGCAGTACTTC.

J is TRBJ2-5 and V is TRBV29-1, with a possible D match to TRBD1 (5 bases). This CDR3 contains 13 residues. Trimming stripped 4 bases from V and 3 bases from J, with 12 bases between. Looked up from germline, CDR1 is SQVTM and CDR2 is ANQGSEA. CDR3 amino acids: CSVVGQNEETQYF. CDR3 sequence (DNA): TGCAGCGTTGTGGGGCAGAACGAAGAGACCCAGTACTTC.

The V and J genes are TRBV7-9 and TRBJ1-2; 7 bases are shared with TRBD1. The CDR3 runs to 16 residues. Trimming removed 5 bases from V and 0 bases from J; junction bases left unmatched: 9. Looked up from germline, CDR1 is SEHNR and CDR2 is FQNEAQ (reference sequence). CDR3 in DNA: TGTGCCAGCAGCATGACAGGGTCAAATACTAACTATGGCTACACCTTC. Protein: CASSMTGSNTNYGYTF.

CDR3 nucleotides: TGTGCCAGCAGCTACGGGACAGGGGGGTACGAGCAGTACTTC. Encoded protein: CASSYGTGGYEQYF. The chain is built from TRBV5-4 and TRBJ2-7, with TRBD1 identical over 11 bases. V shed 3 bases, J shed 4 bases, and the junction held 3 bases outside the gene matches. In germline, CDR1 is SGHNT, CDR2 YYREEE (reference sequence). The CDR3 loop spans 14 amino acids. Full variable domain (rest looked up from reference TRBV5-4 and TRBJ2-7): ETGVTQSPTHLIKTRGQQVTLRCSSQSGHNTVSWYQQALGQGPQFIFQYYREEENGRGNFPPRFSGLQFPNYSSELNVNALELDDSALYLCASSYGTGGYEQYFGPGTRLTVT.

V and J are TRBV29-1 and TRBJ2-7, with TRBD1 as a possible D gene (5 bases). Germline V gene data show CDR1 as SQVTM and CDR2 as ANQGSEA. The CDR3 covers 12 residues. The ends were cut back, 2 bases at V and 2 bases at J, with 7 bases in the middle. In DNA, the CDR3 is TGCAGCGTTGAACAGGGCCCCTACGAGCAGTACTTC. Its translation is CSVEQGPYEQYF.

The rearrangement joins TRBV14 to TRBJ2-5, with D perhaps matching TRBD1 (6 bases). The CDR3 extends over 15 amino acids. Trimming stripped 0 bases from V and 5 bases from J, with 13 bases between. Germline V CDR1 and CDR2: SGHDN, FVKESK. The CDR3 bases are TGTGCCAGCAGCCAAGACCGGGACAACGGGGAGACCCAGTACTTC. It is translated as CASSQDRDNGETQYF.

This clone was picked up one time. The CDR3 nucleotides read TGCAGCGTTGGCCGGGAGAACAATGAGCAGTTCTTC. This translates into CSVGRENNEQFF. This rearrangement joins TRBV29-1 to TRBJ2-1; a weak D match, TRBD2 (6 bases). V lost 4 bases, J lost 5 bases, and 9 bases lay in between. The CDR3 contains 12 residues. Germline V lookup: CDR1 SQVTM, CDR2 ANQGSEA.

This chain uses TRBV2 with TRBJ2-1; D call uncertain. Germline CDR1 reads SNHLY; CDR2 reads FYNNEI. The length of the CDR3 is 11 residues. Trimming removed 4 bases at V and 8 bases at J, with 6 bases between. This CDR3 is CASSVSHEQFF. CDR3 bases: TGTGCCAGCAGTGTGTCTCATGAGCAGTTCTTC.

The chain joins TRBV30 to TRBJ2-5, with TRBD2 identical over 14 bases. V lost 2 bases and J lost 3; bases outside the gene matches: 2. Looked up from germline, CDR1 is GTSNPN and CDR2 is SVGIG (reference sequence). The CDR3 has 15 residues. Here the CDR3 reads CAWSPGLAGEETQYF. CDR3 in DNA: TGTGCCTGGAGTCCGGGACTAGCGGGAGAAGAGACCCAGTACTTC.

About this clone: Within the sample, other DNA sequences also encode this same CDR3. V and J are TRBV6-1 and TRBJ1-5; D is ambiguous. CDR3 size: 13 residues. CDR1 is MNHNS, CDR2 SASEGT, per germline. Between the trimmed V and J ends, which lost 1 base and 4 bases, there was a span of 5 bases. The CDR3 sequence is CASSEVRNQPQHF. In DNA form, the CDR3 reads TGTGCCAGCAGTGAAGTACGGAATCAGCCCCAGCATTTT.

The chain carries TRBV29-1 and TRBJ2-1; TRBD2 aligns across 7 bases. Unmatched junction bases numbered 7, after V lost 8 bases and J lost 3 bases. Germline V gene data show CDR1 as SQVTM and CDR2 as ANQGSEA. This CDR3 spans 13 amino acids. The CDR3 DNA is TGCAGCACTGGGACTACAGACTACAATGAGCAGTTCTTC. It translates to CSTGTTDYNEQFF.

With regard to this clone: The identical CDR3 is also encoded by other nucleotide sequences in the sample. The chain carries TRBV9 and TRBJ2-1; 8 bases align to TRBD2. Germline V gene lookup returns CDR1 SGDLS and CDR2 YYNGEE. The CDR3 totals 19 residues. J lost 2 bases, V lost 3 bases, and 16 bases had no gene match. The CDR3, as DNA: TGTGCCAGCAGCGCCGGGACTAGTGGGAGGGCAGTCCCCTACAATGAGCAGTTCTTC. Its translation is CASSAGTSGRAVPYNEQFF.

The rearrangement links TRBV5-7 to TRBJ2-1, with 12 positions matching TRBD1. TRBV5-7 belongs to the ORF category, with a function that is uncertain. The CDR3 contains 16 residues. After removal of 2 bases from V and 4 bases from J, the junction contained 4 bases not matched to a gene. CDR3 residues: CASSLPGQGAYNEQFF. The CDR3 DNA follows: TGTGCCAGCAGCTTACCGGGACAGGGGGCGTACAATGAGCAGTTCTTC.

V is TRBV19 and J is TRBJ1-2; D is ambiguous. The germline CDR1 and CDR2 sequences are LNHDA and SQIVND (reference sequence). V was clipped by 1 base and J by 7 bases, with 7 bases between them. The CDR3 loop spans 12 amino acids. The CDR3 region is CASSIGLLGYTF. In DNA form, the CDR3 reads TGTGCCAGTAGTATAGGGCTGCTTGGCTACACCTTC.

V and J are TRBV7-2 and TRBJ2-3; D is perhaps TRBD2 (6 bases). The CDR3 is made up of 17 amino acids. Trimming pared 4 bases from V and 4 bases from J, leaving 21 bases between. In germline, CDR1 is SGHTA, CDR2 FQGNSA. CDR3 protein: CASSSGPGLSTSDTQYF. DNA of the CDR3: TGTGCCAGCAGCTCAGGACCGGGACTTAGTACATCAGATACGCAGTATTTT.

This chain connects TRBV27 to TRBJ2-1; D gene ambiguous. The V end lost 8 bases, the J end lost 5 bases, and 16 bases lay between the germline ends. This CDR3 comprises 14 residues. Germline V CDR1 and CDR2: MNHEY, SMNVEV (reference sequence). The CDR3 loop reads CASGLVSLNNEQFF. CDR3 DNA: TGTGCCAGCGGCTTAGTATCCCTCAACAATGAGCAGTTCTTC.

This clone was counted once. The V call is TRBV7-6, the J call TRBJ2-7; D gene uncertain. V gave up 5 bases and J gave up 6 bases, with 14 bases separating them. The CDR3 loop spans 13 amino acids. Germline V lookup: CDR1 SGHVS, CDR2 FNYEAQ. Here the CDR3 reads CASSGTTVGEQYF. The DNA for the CDR3 is TGTGCCAGCAGCGGCACGACCGTCGGCGAGCAGTACTTC. Full variable domain (remainder filled in from reference TRBV7-6 and TRBJ2-7): GAGVSQSPRYKVTKRGQDVALRCDPISGHVSLYWYRQALGQGPEFLTYFNYEAQQDKSGLPNDRFSAERPEGSISTLTIQRTEQRDSAMYRCASSGTTVGEQYFGPGTRLTVT.

The gene calls are TRBV14 and TRBJ2-5; D gene ambiguous. Germline-derived CDR1 and CDR2 are SGHDN and FVKESK. Between the trimmed V and J ends, which lost 2 bases and 7 bases, there was a span of 11 bases. This CDR3 spans 13 amino acids. The CDR3 coding sequence is TGTGCCAGCAGCCAACCCCAAATTGGGACCCAGTACTTC. Its protein is CASSQPQIGTQYF.